Listed here are 4 T cell receptor beta chains from one sample, sequenced in a study of T cell responses to AZD1222 COVID-19 vaccine (dated by TCRdb to the early 2020s). Interpreted using the paper, the time point label stands for: baseline before first vaccination. Library method: the immunoSEQ multiplex PCR assay. The source is immuneACCESS, and TCRdb retained only in-frame sequences with V and J called. Part of the clones is not carried over; for the studies checked, unresolved V genes explain less than half of this, and the remainder is unexplained. The sample table records over 120,000 clones; 92% of these occur just once. Around 3.6% of the sample is taken by the ten largest. The sequences come from peripheral blood, collected on day 0 of AZD1222 vaccination. These receptor sequences come from an adult in good health.

V gene TRBV6-5 combines with J gene TRBJ1-3; D call uncertain. Germline V gene data show CDR1 as MNHEY and CDR2 as SVGAGI. V lost 0 bases and J lost 0, with 6 bases in between. The CDR3 runs to 15 residues. CDR3 sequence reads: CASSYSTPSGNTIYF. The CDR3 DNA reads as TGTGCCAGCAGTTACTCGACCCCCTCTGGAAACACCATATATTTT.

The V call is TRBV19, the J call TRBJ2-7, with D perhaps matching TRBD2 (6 bases). The ends were cut back, 5 bases at V and 4 bases at J, with 9 bases in the middle. Germline-derived CDR1 and CDR2 are LNHDA and SQIVND (reference sequence). The CDR3 loop spans 12 amino acids. CDR3 protein: CASSPGEYEQYF. DNA for the CDR3: TGTGCCAGTAGTCCGGGGGAGTACGAGCAGTACTTC. Looking up the rest from reference TRBV19 and TRBJ2-7 gives the full variable domain: DGGITQSPKYLFRKEGQNVTLSCEQNLNHDAMYWYRQDPGQGLRLIYYSQIVNDFQKGDIAEGYSVSREKKESFPLTVTSAQKNPTAFYLCASSPGEYEQYFGPGTRLTVT.

This chain uses TRBV25-1 with TRBJ1-4, with D uncertain. Germline V lookup: CDR1 MGHDK, CDR2 SYGVNS. The V end was cut by 4 bases, the J end by 8 bases, with 8 bases between. The length of the CDR3 is 12 residues. The CDR3 reads CASSGTDEKLFF. In DNA form, the CDR3 reads TGTGCCAGCAGTGGCACGGACGAAAAACTGTTTTTT.

Written as DNA, the CDR3 is TGTGCCAGCGGGACAGTCTCCTACGAGCAGTACTTC. Translated, it gives CASGTVSYEQYF. V gene TRBV2 combines with J gene TRBJ2-7; TRBD1 matches at 7 bases. Germline V gives CDR1 SNHLY, CDR2 FYNNEI. The CDR3 loop spans 12 amino acids. After removal of 8 bases from V and 0 bases from J, the junction contained 1 base not matched to a gene.